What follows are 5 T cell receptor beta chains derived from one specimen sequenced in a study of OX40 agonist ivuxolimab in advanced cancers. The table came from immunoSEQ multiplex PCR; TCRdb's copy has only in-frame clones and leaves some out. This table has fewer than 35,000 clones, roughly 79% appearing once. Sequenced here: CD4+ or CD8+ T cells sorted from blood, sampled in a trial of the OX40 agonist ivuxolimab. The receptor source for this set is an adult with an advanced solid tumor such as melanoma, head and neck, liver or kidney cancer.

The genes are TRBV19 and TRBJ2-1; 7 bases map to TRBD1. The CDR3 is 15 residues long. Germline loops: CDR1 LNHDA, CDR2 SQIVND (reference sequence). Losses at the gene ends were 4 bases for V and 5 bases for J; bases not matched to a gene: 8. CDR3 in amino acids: CASSTSDREHNEQFF. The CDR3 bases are TGTGCCAGTAGTACCTCCGACAGGGAACACAATGAGCAGTTCTTC.

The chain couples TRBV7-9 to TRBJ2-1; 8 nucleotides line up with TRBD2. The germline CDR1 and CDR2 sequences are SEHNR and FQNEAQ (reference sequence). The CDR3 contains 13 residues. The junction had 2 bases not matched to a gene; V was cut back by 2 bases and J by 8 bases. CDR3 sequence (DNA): TGTGCCAGCAGCTTAAGGCGGGGGGATGAGCAGTTCTTC. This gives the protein CASSLRRGDEQFF.

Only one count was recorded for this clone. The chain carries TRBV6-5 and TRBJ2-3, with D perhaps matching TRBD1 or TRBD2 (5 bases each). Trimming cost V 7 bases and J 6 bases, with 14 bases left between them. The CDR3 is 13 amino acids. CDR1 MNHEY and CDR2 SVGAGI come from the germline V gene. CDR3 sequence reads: CASTPPGRDTQYF. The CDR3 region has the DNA TGTGCCAGCACCCCCCCGGGGCGGGATACGCAGTATTTT.

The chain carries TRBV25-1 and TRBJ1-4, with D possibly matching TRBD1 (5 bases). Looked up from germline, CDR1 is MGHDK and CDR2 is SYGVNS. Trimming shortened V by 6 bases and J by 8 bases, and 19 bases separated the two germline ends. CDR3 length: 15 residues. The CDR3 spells CASSRATGRGEKLFF. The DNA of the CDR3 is TGTGCCAGCAGCCGCGCAACGGGGCGTGGGGAAAAACTGTTTTTT.

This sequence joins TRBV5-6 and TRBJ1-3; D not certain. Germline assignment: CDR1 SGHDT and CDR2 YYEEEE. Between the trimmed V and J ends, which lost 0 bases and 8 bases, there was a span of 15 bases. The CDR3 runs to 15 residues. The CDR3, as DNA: TGTGCCAGCAGCTTGGGGGCGGCAGGTGGGCACACCATATATTTT. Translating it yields CASSLGAAGGHTIYF.